These 29 T cell receptor beta chains originate from one sample sequenced in a study of CD8 T cell repertoires and HIV-1 epitope variants (dated by TCRdb to the early 2020s). The method behind the library was the immunoSEQ multiplex PCR assay. TCRdb retrieved this table from immuneACCESS and kept in-frame rearrangements only. Not all clones are present; in checked studies, unresolved V genes account for under half, and no reason is known for the remainder. Across this sample there are about 2,900 clones, with under 85% seen only once. The ten largest clones represent under 55% of the sample. These receptors lack a known antigen. What was sequenced was cultured CD8+ T cells derived from PBMCs. The receptors shown here come from a male donor with HIV.

V usage is TRBV28 and J usage is TRBJ1-2; D may be TRBD1 (5 bases). Germline CDR1 MDHEN, CDR2 SYDVKM. CDR3 length: 16 amino acids. V was pared by 6 bases and J by 3 bases, with 20 bases between. For the CDR3, the DNA is TGTGCCAGCAGCCTCCATCCGACAGATTATGACTATGGCTACACCTTC. The encoded protein is CASSLHPTDYDYGYTF.

Judged by abundance, this clone is medium-sized. This sequence joins TRBV19 and TRBJ2-1, with 14 bases that match TRBD2. The CDR3 is 19 amino acids. V lost 2 bases to trimming and J lost 8 bases; unmatched junction nucleotides: 14. Per germline, CDR1 LNHDA and CDR2 SQIVND (reference sequence). The chain's CDR3 is CASSIQPGLAGDFLDEQFF. As DNA, the CDR3 is TGTGCCAGTAGTATACAGCCGGGACTAGCGGGAGATTTCTTAGATGAGCAGTTCTTC.

This clone was counted a single time. This sequence joins TRBV28 and TRBJ2-2; TRBD2 aligns across 14 bases. V lost 2 bases and J lost 4; bases outside the gene matches: 6. The CDR3 is made up of 18 amino acids. Germline V gene lookup returns CDR1 MDHEN and CDR2 SYDVKM. CDR3 in DNA: TGTGCCAGCAGTTTAGGACCGGGACTAGCGGGAGCCACCGGGGAGCTGTTTTTT. Its translation is CASSLGPGLAGATGELFF.

The rearrangement uses TRBV28 and TRBJ2-1; the match to TRBD1 covers 12 bases. Germline CDR1 and CDR2: MDHEN and SYDVKM. CDR3 length: 16 residues. V was clipped by 2 bases and J by 7 bases; unmatched bases: 6. Here the CDR3 reads CASSLPGTGGRNEQFF. In DNA, the CDR3 is TGTGCCAGCAGTTTACCCGGGACAGGGGGCAGAAATGAGCAGTTCTTC.

The gene calls are TRBV2 and TRBJ1-5; TRBD1 agrees at 7 bases. The CDR3 is made up of 15 amino acids. Germline assignment: CDR1 SNHLY and CDR2 FYNNEI. V was pared by 5 bases and J by 0 bases, with 4 bases of the junction left unmatched. CDR3 loop: CASSQGDSSNQPQHF. CDR3 nucleotides: TGTGCCAGCAGTCAGGGGGACAGTAGCAATCAGCCCCAGCATTTT.

The V call is TRBV19, the J call TRBJ2-6; D is undetermined. The CDR3 covers 15 residues. Germline-derived CDR1 and CDR2 are LNHDA and SQIVND (reference sequence). V lost 5 bases and J 2 bases, leaving 10 bases between the germline ends. The CDR3 region has the DNA TGTGCCAGTAGTCCCCGAAGTCCTGGGGCCAACGTCCTGACTTTC. Translated: CASSPRSPGANVLTF.

This clone was found once. The chain employs TRBV7-8 and TRBJ2-5; the D gene could be TRBD1 or TRBD2 (5 bases each). V dropped 5 bases and J dropped 4 bases, with 11 bases sitting between them. Looked up from germline, CDR1 is SGHVS and CDR2 is FQNEAQ. The CDR3 is made up of 13 amino acids. The CDR3 nucleotides are TGTGCCAGCAGCCCGGGGACGCGAGAGACCCAGTACTTC. Its translation is CASSPGTRETQYF.

The CDR3: CASSPSENYGYTF. The CDR3 DNA follows: TGTGCCAGCAGCCCCTCGGAAAACTATGGCTACACCTTC. V usage is TRBV28 and J usage is TRBJ1-2, with D unclear. The CDR3 has 13 amino acids. Trimming stripped 6 bases from V and 2 bases from J, with 10 bases between. CDR1 MDHEN and CDR2 SYDVKM come from the germline V gene.

The chain employs TRBV6-6 and TRBJ2-2; D may match TRBD1 or TRBD2 (5 bases each). The ends were cut back, 2 bases at V and 3 bases at J, with 13 bases in the middle. The CDR3 sequence is 16 residues long. Germline V gene lookup returns CDR1 MNHNY and CDR2 SVGAGI (reference sequence). The CDR3 sequence: CASSYTPLGDTGELFF. The CDR3 bases are TGTGCCAGCAGTTACACCCCCCTGGGGGACACCGGGGAGCTGTTTTTT.

The chain uses TRBV5-4 and TRBJ2-1; 8 positions agree with TRBD1. CDR3 length equals 16 residues. The trim removed 0 bases at V and 6 bases at J, leaving 8 bases unmatched. Germline CDR1 is SGHNT and CDR2 is YYREEE (reference sequence). The DNA of the CDR3 is TGTGCCAGCAGCTTGGTTGTTGGCGGGACAGGCAATGAGCAGTTCTTC. Protein sequence: CASSLVVGGTGNEQFF. Filled out from reference TRBV5-4 and TRBJ2-1, the complete variable domain reads ETGVTQSPTHLIKTRGQQVTLRCSSQSGHNTVSWYQQALGQGPQFIFQYYREEENGRGNFPPRFSGLQFPNYSSELNVNALELDDSALYLCASSLVVGGTGNEQFFGPGTRLTVL.

The chain uses TRBV9 and TRBJ2-3; TRBD1 agrees at 7 bases. The CDR3 spans 14 residues. The trim removed 4 bases at V and 3 bases at J, leaving 5 bases unmatched. Germline V lookup: CDR1 SGDLS, CDR2 YYNGEE. CDR3 region: CASSPTGVTDTQYF. The CDR3 nucleotides are TGTGCCAGCAGCCCCACAGGGGTGACAGATACGCAGTATTTT.

This chain connects TRBV28 to TRBJ1-1, with 7 bases matching TRBD1. Germline CDR1 MDHEN, CDR2 SYDVKM. This CDR3 spans 17 amino acids. V shed 2 bases and J 0 bases; nucleotides not matched to a gene: 9. The DNA of the CDR3 is TGTGCCAGCAGTTTACCCTTAGGACAGGTCTTGAACACTGAAGCTTTCTTT. It encodes CASSLPLGQVLNTEAFF. The variable domain in full, completed from reference TRBV28 and TRBJ1-1, reads DVKVTQSSRYLVKRTGEKVFLECVQDMDHENMFWYRQDPGLGLRLIYFSYDVKMKEKGDIPEGYSVSREKKERFSLILESASTNQTSMYLCASSLPLGQVLNTEAFFGQGTRLTVV.

The gene calls are TRBV9 and TRBJ2-1; 8 bases fit TRBD2. The V and J ends lost 1 base and 8 bases, in that order; junction bases with no gene match: 8. This CDR3 comprises 15 residues. Germline assignment: CDR1 SGDLS and CDR2 YYNGEE. DNA of the CDR3: TGTGCCAGCAGCGTATTCGGTAGCGGGAACCATGAGCAGTTCTTC. Protein sequence: CASSVFGSGNHEQFF.

The V call is TRBV19, the J call TRBJ1-4; 7 bases agree with TRBD1. Germline V gives CDR1 LNHDA, CDR2 SQIVND (reference sequence). This CDR3 has 13 residues. Unmatched junction bases numbered 10, after V lost 10 bases and J lost 8 bases. The CDR3 nucleotides are TGTGCCACCCACGACAGGGTAGAAGAAAAACTGTTTTTT. Its translation is CATHDRVEEKLFF.

This sequence joins TRBV4-2 and TRBJ2-5; D is unresolved. Germline V gene lookup returns CDR1 LGHNA and CDR2 YNFKEQ. This CDR3 is built from 13 residues. Trimming stripped 2 bases from V and 5 bases from J, with 9 bases between. CDR3 region: CASSQTAGETQYF. The CDR3 bases are TGTGCCAGCAGCCAAACCGCCGGGGAGACCCAGTACTTC.

This CDR3 reads CASSLLAGSYNEQFF. The CDR3 bases are TGTGCCAGCAGCTTACTGGCAGGGTCCTACAATGAGCAGTTCTTC. This sequence joins TRBV7-9 and TRBJ2-1; weak D call: TRBD1 (5 bases). The germline V gene has CDR1 SEHNR and CDR2 FQNEAQ (reference sequence). The CDR3 is 15 residues long. Trimming took off 2 bases at V and 1 base at J, with 9 bases between the two ends.

The chain links TRBV6-5 to TRBJ2-1; 10 nucleotides line up with TRBD2. Germline V gives CDR1 MNHEY, CDR2 SVGAGI. V shed 0 bases, J shed 6 bases, and the junction held 5 bases outside the gene matches. The CDR3 extends over 16 amino acids. CDR3 bases: TGTGCCAGCAGTTACTCGGCTAGCGGGAGCGGCAATGAGCAGTTCTTC. Translation gives CASSYSASGSGNEQFF.

The chain employs TRBV2 and TRBJ2-3, with TRBD2 matching 8 bases. The CDR3 consists of 16 residues. CDR1 is SNHLY, CDR2 FYNNEI, per germline. V lost 5 bases, J lost 3 bases, and 10 bases stayed unmatched. CDR3 in amino acids: CASSPIPSGGTDTQYF. In DNA, the CDR3 is TGTGCCAGCAGTCCTATTCCCAGCGGGGGTACAGATACGCAGTATTTT.

DNA for the CDR3: TGTGCCAGCAGCTTAGGGTTAACTCCTGGAAACACCATATATTTT. Translating gives CASSLGLTPGNTIYF. The genes are TRBV5-6 and TRBJ1-3; D gene ambiguous. This CDR3 region has 15 residues. CDR1 is SGHDT, CDR2 YYEEEE, per germline. Trimming took 2 bases from V and 2 from J, leaving 11 bases between them. The full variable domain, its missing parts supplied by reference TRBV5-6 and TRBJ1-3, is DAGVTQSPTHLIKTRGQQVTLRCSPKSGHDTVSWYQQALGQGPQFIFQYYEEEERQRGNFPDRFSGHQFPNYSSELNVNALLLGDSALYLCASSLGLTPGNTIYFGEGSWLTVV.

The J gene is TRBJ1-2, the V gene TRBV4-2, with a weak D call TRBD1 (5 bases). V was shortened by 1 base and J by 4 bases, with 10 bases between the two germline ends. Germline CDR1 LGHNA, CDR2 YNFKEQ. The CDR3 extends over 14 amino acids. The CDR3, as DNA: TGTGCCAGCAGCCAAGTACAGGCAGCCTATGGCTACACCTTC. Amino acids: CASSQVQAAYGYTF.

The chain employs TRBV6-5 and TRBJ2-5, with 11 nucleotides matching TRBD2. Unmatched junction bases numbered 3, after V lost 4 bases and J lost 2 bases. Germline CDR1 MNHEY, CDR2 SVGAGI. There are 15 residues in the CDR3. The CDR3 reads CASSSSGGSQETQYF. The CDR3 bases are TGTGCCAGCAGTTCTAGCGGGGGGTCTCAAGAGACCCAGTACTTC.

The J gene is TRBJ1-5, the V gene TRBV6-1; possibly TRBD1 for D (6 bases). This CDR3 has 15 residues. The ends were cut back, 4 bases at V and 5 bases at J, with 15 bases in the middle. The germline V gene has CDR1 MNHNS and CDR2 SASEGT. The CDR3 DNA reads TGTGCCAGCAGTGGGGGGCAGGGGATACATCAGCCCCAGCATTTT. This translates into CASSGGQGIHQPQHF.

This sequence joins TRBV27 and TRBJ2-7, with TRBD1 identical over 8 bases. The germline V gene encodes CDR1 MNHEY and CDR2 SMNVEV (reference sequence). The CDR3 has 15 residues. V shed 5 bases and J 3 bases; nucleotides not matched to a gene: 9. The CDR3 sequence is CASSGWTGNNYEQYF. The CDR3 DNA reads as TGTGCCAGCAGTGGATGGACAGGGAATAACTACGAGCAGTACTTC.

The V and J genes are TRBV7-8 and TRBJ2-2; D is possibly TRBD2 (6 bases). The germline V gene encodes CDR1 SGHVS and CDR2 FQNEAQ. V lost 9 bases, J lost 2 bases, and 13 bases lay in between. The CDR3 is made up of 14 amino acids. The CDR3 DNA is TGTGCCAGTCGTAGGGACTCCAACACCGGGGAGCTGTTTTTT. Its protein product is CASRRDSNTGELFF.

J is TRBJ1-5 and V is TRBV19; D is possibly TRBD1 (5 bases). Germline assignment: CDR1 LNHDA and CDR2 SQIVND (reference sequence). The CDR3 length is 14 residues. Trimming stripped 7 bases from V and 4 bases from J, with 14 bases between. CDR3 residues: CASTRDGGNQPQHF. The CDR3 region has the DNA TGTGCCAGTACCCGAGACGGGGGGAATCAGCCCCAGCATTTT.

This clone was seen more than once but under ten times. In nucleotides, the CDR3 is TGTGCCAGCAGCGCCATACAGGGGCCTCCCTTCACAGATACGCAGTATTTT. Translated: CASSAIQGPPFTDTQYF. V usage is TRBV9 and J usage is TRBJ2-3; TRBD1 matches at 7 bases. The CDR3 extends over 17 amino acids. Losses at the gene ends were 3 bases for V and 2 bases for J; bases not matched to a gene: 12. CDR1 is SGDLS and CDR2 is YYNGEE in the germline V gene.

The chain recombines TRBV7-6 with TRBJ2-3; D may be TRBD2 (6 bases). The germline CDR1 and CDR2 sequences are SGHVS and FNYEAQ. Trimming cost V 2 bases and J 0 bases, with 12 bases left between them. The CDR3 covers 16 residues. This chain's CDR3 is CASSLSVGTSTDTQYF. The CDR3, as DNA: TGTGCCAGCAGCTTAAGCGTCGGGACTAGCACAGATACGCAGTATTTT.

This clone was counted a single time. The rearrangement uses TRBV13 and TRBJ1-3, with a possible D match to TRBD1 (6 bases). V lost 5 bases to trimming and J lost 0 bases, with 11 bases between them. The CDR3 runs to 15 residues. Germline CDR1 reads PRHDT; CDR2 reads FYEKMQ (reference sequence). The CDR3 DNA follows: TGTGCCAGCAGCCAAGGACAGTACTCTGGAAACACCATATATTTT. As protein: CASSQGQYSGNTIYF.

The V and J genes are TRBV6-5 and TRBJ2-5; D remains ambiguous. The CDR3 loop spans 11 amino acids. The germline V gene encodes CDR1 MNHEY and CDR2 SVGAGI. The germline V and J ends were trimmed by 8 bases and 2 bases, with 6 bases remaining between them. CDR3 bases: TGTGCCAGCGAAACACAAGAGACCCAGTACTTC. Amino acid sequence: CASETQETQYF.